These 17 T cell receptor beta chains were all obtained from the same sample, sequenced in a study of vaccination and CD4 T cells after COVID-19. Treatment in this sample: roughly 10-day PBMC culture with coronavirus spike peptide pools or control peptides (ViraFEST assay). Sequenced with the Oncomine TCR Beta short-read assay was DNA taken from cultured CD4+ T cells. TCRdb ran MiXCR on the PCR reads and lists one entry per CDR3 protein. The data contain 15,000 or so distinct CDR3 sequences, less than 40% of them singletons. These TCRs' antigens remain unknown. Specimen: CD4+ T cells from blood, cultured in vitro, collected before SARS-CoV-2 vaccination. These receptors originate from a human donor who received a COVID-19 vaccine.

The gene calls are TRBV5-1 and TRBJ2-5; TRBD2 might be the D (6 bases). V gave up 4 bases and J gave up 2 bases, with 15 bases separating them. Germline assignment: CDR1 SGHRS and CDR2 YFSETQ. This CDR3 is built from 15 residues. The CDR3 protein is CASSLSYGGQETQYF. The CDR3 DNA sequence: TGCGCCAGCAGCCTCTCCTATGGGGGGCAAGAGACCCAGTACTTC.

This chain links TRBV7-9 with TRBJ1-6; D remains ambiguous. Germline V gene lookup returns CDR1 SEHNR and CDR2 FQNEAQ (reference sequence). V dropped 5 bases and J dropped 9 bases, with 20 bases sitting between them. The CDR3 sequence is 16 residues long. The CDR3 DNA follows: TGTGCCAGCAGCCAGGATCACACAGCGGCATCTTCACCCCTCCACTTT. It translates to CASSQDHTAASSPLHF. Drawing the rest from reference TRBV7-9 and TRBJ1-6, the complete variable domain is DTGVSQNPRHKITKRGQNVTFRCDPISEHNRLYWYRQTLGQGPEFLTYFQNEAQLEKSRLLSDRFSAERPKGSFSTLEIQRTEQGDSAMYLCASSQDHTAASSPLHFGNGTRLTVT.

The chain's CDR3 is CSARAARGNTEAFF. As DNA, the CDR3 is TGCAGTGCTAGAGCCGCCCGGGGCAACACTGAAGCTTTCTTT. The rearrangement uses TRBV20-1 and TRBJ1-1; D is possibly TRBD1 (5 bases). Trimming shortened V by 1 base and J by 2 bases, and 11 bases separated the two germline ends. The CDR3 contains 14 residues. Germline V lookup: CDR1 DFQATT, CDR2 SNEGSKA (reference sequence).

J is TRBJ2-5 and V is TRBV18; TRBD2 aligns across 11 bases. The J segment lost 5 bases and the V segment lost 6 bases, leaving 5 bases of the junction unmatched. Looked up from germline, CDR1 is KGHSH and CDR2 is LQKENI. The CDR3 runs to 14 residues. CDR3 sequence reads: CASSATSGVETQYF. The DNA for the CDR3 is TGTGCCAGCTCTGCGACTAGCGGGGTCGAGACCCAGTACTTC.

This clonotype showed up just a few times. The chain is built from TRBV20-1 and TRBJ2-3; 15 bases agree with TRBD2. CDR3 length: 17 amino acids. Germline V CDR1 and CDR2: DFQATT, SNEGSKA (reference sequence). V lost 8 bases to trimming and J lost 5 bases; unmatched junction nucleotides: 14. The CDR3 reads CSTRGLAGGPGEDTQYF. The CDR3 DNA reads TGCAGTACGCGGGGACTAGCGGGGGGCCCCGGGGAAGATACGCAGTATTTT.

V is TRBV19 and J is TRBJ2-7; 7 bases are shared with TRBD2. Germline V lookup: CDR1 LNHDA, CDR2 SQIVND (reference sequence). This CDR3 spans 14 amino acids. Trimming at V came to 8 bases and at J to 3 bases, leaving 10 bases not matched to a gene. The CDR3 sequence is CASHSGQGNYEQYF. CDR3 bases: TGTGCCAGTCATAGCGGGCAGGGTAACTACGAGCAGTACTTC. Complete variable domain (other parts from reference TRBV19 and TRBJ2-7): DGGITQSPKYLFRKEGQNVTLSCEQNLNHDAMYWYRQDPGQGLRLIYYSQIVNDFQKGDIAEGYSVSREKKESFPLTVTSAQKNPTAFYLCASHSGQGNYEQYFGPGTRLTVT.

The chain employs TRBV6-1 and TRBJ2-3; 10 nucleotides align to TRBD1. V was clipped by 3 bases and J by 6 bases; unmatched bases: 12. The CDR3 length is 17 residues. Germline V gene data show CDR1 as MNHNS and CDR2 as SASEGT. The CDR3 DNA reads TGTGCCAGCAGTGATTGGACAGGGGGGATCGATGGGGATACGCAGTATTTT. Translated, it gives CASSDWTGGIDGDTQYF.

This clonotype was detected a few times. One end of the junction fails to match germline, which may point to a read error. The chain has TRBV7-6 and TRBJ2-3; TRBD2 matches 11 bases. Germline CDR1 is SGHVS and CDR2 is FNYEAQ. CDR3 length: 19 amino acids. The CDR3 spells CASSPVGASGGRFTHTQYF. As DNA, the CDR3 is TGTGCCAGCAGCCCGGTGGGGGCTAGCGGGGGGCGGTTCACACATACGCAGTATTTT.

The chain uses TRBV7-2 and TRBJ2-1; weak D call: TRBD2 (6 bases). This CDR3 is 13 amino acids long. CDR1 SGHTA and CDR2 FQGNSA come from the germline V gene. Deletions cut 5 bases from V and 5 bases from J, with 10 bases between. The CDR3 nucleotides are TGTGCCAGCAGCGCGGGACTCGACAATGAGCAGTTCTTC. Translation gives CASSAGLDNEQFF.

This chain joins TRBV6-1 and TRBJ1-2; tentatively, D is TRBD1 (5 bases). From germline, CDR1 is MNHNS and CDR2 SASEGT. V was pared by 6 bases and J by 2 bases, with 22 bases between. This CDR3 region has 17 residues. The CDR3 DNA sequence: TGTGCCAGCAGCGGGACGGCAAATCCAGACGCGAACTATGGCTACACCTTC. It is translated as CASSGTANPDANYGYTF.

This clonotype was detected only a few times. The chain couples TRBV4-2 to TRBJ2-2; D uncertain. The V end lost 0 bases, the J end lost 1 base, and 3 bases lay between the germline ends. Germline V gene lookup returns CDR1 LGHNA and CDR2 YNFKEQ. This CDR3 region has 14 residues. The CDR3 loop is CASSQERNTGELFF. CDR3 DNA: TGTGCCAGCAGCCAAGAGCGGAACACCGGGGAGCTGTTTTTT.

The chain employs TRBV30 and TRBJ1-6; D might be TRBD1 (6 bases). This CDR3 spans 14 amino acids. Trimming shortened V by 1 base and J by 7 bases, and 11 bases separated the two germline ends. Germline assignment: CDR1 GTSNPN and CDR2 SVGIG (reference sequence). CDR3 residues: CAWSAGQQNSPLHF. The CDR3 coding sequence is TGTGCCTGGAGTGCAGGACAGCAAAATTCACCCCTCCACTTT.

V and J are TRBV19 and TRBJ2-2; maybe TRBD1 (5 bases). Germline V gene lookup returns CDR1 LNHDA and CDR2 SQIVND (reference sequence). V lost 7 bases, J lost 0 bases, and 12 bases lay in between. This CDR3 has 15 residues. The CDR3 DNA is TGTGCCAGTATGGGGCTGGCTGCGAACACCGGGGAGCTGTTTTTT. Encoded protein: CASMGLAANTGELFF.

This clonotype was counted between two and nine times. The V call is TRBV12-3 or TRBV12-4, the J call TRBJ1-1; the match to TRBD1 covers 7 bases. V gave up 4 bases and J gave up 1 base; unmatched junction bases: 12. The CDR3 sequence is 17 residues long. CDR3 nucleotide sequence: TGTGCCAGCAGTTCAAGAGGGGGCAGGGCTGAGAACACTGAAGCTTTCTTT. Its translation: CASSSRGGRAENTEAFF.

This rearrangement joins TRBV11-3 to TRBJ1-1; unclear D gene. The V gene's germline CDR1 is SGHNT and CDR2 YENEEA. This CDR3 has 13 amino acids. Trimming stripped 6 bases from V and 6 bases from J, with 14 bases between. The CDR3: CASRKDPGAEAFF. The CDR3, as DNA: TGTGCCAGCAGAAAGGACCCTGGAGCTGAAGCTTTCTTT.

Here the CDR3 DNA reads TGTGCCTGGAGTCCGGGGGGGCTAGGTGGAAACACCATATATTTT. Encoded protein: CAWSPGGLGGNTIYF. V is TRBV30 and J is TRBJ1-3, with D perhaps matching TRBD1 (6 bases). Between the trimmed V and J ends, which lost 2 bases and 3 bases, there was a span of 14 bases. The CDR3 sequence is 15 residues long. The germline gives CDR1 GTSNPN, CDR2 SVGIG (reference sequence).

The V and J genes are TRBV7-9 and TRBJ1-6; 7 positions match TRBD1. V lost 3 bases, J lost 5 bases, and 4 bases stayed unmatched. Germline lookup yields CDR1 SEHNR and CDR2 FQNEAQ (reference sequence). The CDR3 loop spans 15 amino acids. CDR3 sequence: CASSFGTADNSPLHF. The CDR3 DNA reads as TGTGCCAGCAGCTTCGGGACAGCTGATAATTCACCCCTCCACTTT. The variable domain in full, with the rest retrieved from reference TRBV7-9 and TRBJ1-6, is DTGVSQNPRHKITKRGQNVTFRCDPISEHNRLYWYRQTLGQGPEFLTYFQNEAQLEKSRLLSDRFSAERPKGSFSTLEIQRTEQGDSAMYLCASSFGTADNSPLHFGNGTRLTVT.